This T cell receptor (beta chain) appears in the sequencing data of a study of OX40 agonist ivuxolimab in advanced cancers. Overall study findings and caveats: Partly responding patients at 0.1-3.0 mg/kg showed some of the smallest clonal expansion.

Blood draws occurred at baseline, cycle 4 day 1, and cycle 7 day 1. In the case of this clone: Its antigen is not known.

Trimming took 2 bases from V and 4 from J; bases not matched to a gene: 5. This CDR3 contains 14 residues. From germline, CDR1 is MNHNY and CDR2 SVGAGI (reference sequence). Sequenced by immunoSEQ multiplex PCR; TCRdb stores in-frame clones only, minus some. The table lists tens of thousands of clones, approximately 91% of them singletons. Sequences were derived from CD4+ or CD8+ T cells sorted from blood, sampled in a trial of the OX40 agonist ivuxolimab. The rearrangement links TRBV6-6 to TRBJ2-7; 7 positions agree with TRBD2. The TCR comes from an adult with an advanced solid tumor such as melanoma, head and neck, liver or kidney cancer. CDR3 loop: CASSYAGVSYEQYF. In DNA, the CDR3 is TGTGCCAGCAGTTACGCGGGAGTCTCTTACGAGCAGTACTTC.